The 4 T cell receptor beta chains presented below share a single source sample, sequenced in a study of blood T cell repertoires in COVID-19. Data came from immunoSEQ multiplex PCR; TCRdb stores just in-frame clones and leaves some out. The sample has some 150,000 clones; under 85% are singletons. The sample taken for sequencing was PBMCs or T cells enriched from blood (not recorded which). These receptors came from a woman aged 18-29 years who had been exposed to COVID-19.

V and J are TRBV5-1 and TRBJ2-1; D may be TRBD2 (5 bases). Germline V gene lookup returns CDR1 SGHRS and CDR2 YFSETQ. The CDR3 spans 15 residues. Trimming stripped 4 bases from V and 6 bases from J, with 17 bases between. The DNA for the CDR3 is TGCGCCAGCAGCCTGGCGGAGGTAGCGAGCAATGAGCAGTTCTTC. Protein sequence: CASSLAEVASNEQFF.

Here the CDR3 reads CASRLGLAGANEQFF. The DNA for the CDR3 is TGTGCCAGCAGACTGGGACTAGCGGGAGCGAATGAGCAGTTCTTC. This chain connects TRBV2 to TRBJ2-1; 14 bases match TRBD2. This CDR3 contains 15 residues. Germline V gene sequence: CDR1 SNHLY, CDR2 FYNNEI. With 6 bases clipped from V and 7 bases from J, the junction kept 5 bases outside the gene matches.

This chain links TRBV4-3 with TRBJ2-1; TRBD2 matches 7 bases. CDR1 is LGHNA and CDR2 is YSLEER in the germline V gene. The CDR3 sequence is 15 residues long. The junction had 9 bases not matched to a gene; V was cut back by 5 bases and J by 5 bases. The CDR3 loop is CASSGGGILNNEQFF. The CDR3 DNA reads TGCGCCAGCAGCGGGGGAGGGATCTTAAACAATGAGCAGTTCTTC.

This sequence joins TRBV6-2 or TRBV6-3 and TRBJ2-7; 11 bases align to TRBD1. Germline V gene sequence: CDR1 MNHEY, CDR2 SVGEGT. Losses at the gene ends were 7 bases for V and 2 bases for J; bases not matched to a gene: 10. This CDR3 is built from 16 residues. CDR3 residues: CASTPLGQGAAYEQYF. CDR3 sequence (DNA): TGTGCCAGCACCCCGCTCGGACAGGGGGCGGCCTACGAGCAGTACTTC.